A selection of T cell receptor beta chains follows, all from one sample in a study of low-dose radiotherapy and immunotherapy resistance in tumors. From the reads, TCRdb called clonotypes with MiXCR, one entry per CDR3 protein. The data contain roughly 54,000 distinct CDR3 sequences, approximately 25% of them singletons. Source: PBMCs, taken before treatment. The receptor source for this set is a male donor with prostate cancer. CDR3s include the opening cysteine and the closing phenylalanine or tryptophan. Fields, in order: V gene, clone size, J gene, D gene, CDR3 protein, CDR3 DNA. D genes are given only for firm matches. The size entry is marked missing in some rows and otherwise reads once, few, many or a size class.

V: TRBV5-1; size: NA; J: TRBJ2-7; D: NA; CDR3: CASRAETEQYF; DNA: TGCGCCAGCAGGGCCGAGACCGAGCAGTACTTC
V: TRBV19; size: many; J: TRBJ2-3; D: NA; CDR3: CASSEAGSYTDTHYF; DNA: TGTGCCAGTAGTGAGGCGGGCTCATACACAGATACGCATTATTTT
V: TRBV12-3/TRBV12-4; size: NA; J: TRBJ2-6; D: NA; CDR3: CASSLASAKGANVLTF; DNA: TGTGCCAGCAGTTTGGCCAGTGCCAAAGGGGCCAACGTCCTGACTTTC
V: TRBV28; size: many; J: TRBJ2-1; D: TRBD2; CDR3: CASSSPGLAFYEQFF; DNA: TGTGCCAGCAGTTCTCCGGGACTAGCGTTCTATGAGCAGTTCTTC
V: TRBV7-2; size: many; J: TRBJ2-6; D: NA; CDR3: CASSLAENGANVLTF; DNA: TGTGCCAGCAGCCTAGCAGAGAACGGGGCCAACGTCCTGACTTTC
V: TRBV5-1; size: many; J: TRBJ2-2; D: TRBD2; CDR3: CASSSRTSGSVGELFF; DNA: TGCGCCAGCAGCTCGCGGACTAGCGGGAGTGTCGGGGAGCTGTTTTTT
V: TRBV6-2/TRBV6-3; size: NA; J: TRBJ2-7; D: NA; CDR3: CASSYTHKITYEQYF; DNA: TGTGCGAGCAGTTACACGCACAAAATTACCTACGAGCAGTACTTC
V: TRBV20-1; size: many; J: TRBJ1-2; D: TRBD1; CDR3: CSARVDRGGNYGYTF; DNA: TGCAGTGCTAGAGTTGACAGGGGCGGTAACTATGGCTACACCTTC
V: TRBV5-5; size: few; J: TRBJ2-3; D: TRBD2; CDR3: CASSYLSGAQTDTQYF; DNA: TGTGCCAGCAGCTACCTTAGCGGGGCTCAGACAGATACGCAGTATTTT
V: TRBV6-2/TRBV6-3; size: many; J: TRBJ2-2; D: TRBD1; CDR3: CASSAGQDTGELFF; DNA: TGTGCCAGCAGTGCCGGACAGGACACCGGGGAGCTGTTTTTT
V: TRBV7-6; size: few; J: TRBJ1-1; D: NA; CDR3: CASSLARLGHEAFF; DNA: TGTGCCAGCAGCTTAGCGCGTCTGGGACACGAAGCTTTCTTT
V: TRBV3-1; size: NA; J: TRBJ2-7; D: TRBD1; CDR3: CASSQRRDRGIDEQYF; DNA: TGTGCCAGCAGCCAACGCCGGGACAGGGGGATTGACGAGCAGTACTTC
V: TRBV2; size: NA; J: TRBJ1-5; D: NA; CDR3: CASSVSGRNQPQHF; DNA: TGTGCCAGCAGTGTATCAGGTCGCAATCAGCCCCAGCATTTT
V: TRBV5-1; size: many; J: TRBJ1-1; D: NA; CDR3: CASSSGDFNTEAFF; DNA: TGCGCCAGCAGCTCCGGGGACTTCAACACTGAAGCTTTCTTT
V: TRBV28; size: many; J: TRBJ2-7; D: TRBD2; CDR3: CASKTSGSYEQYF; DNA: TGTGCCAGTAAGACTAGCGGGAGCTACGAGCAGTACTTC
V: TRBV7-6; size: NA; J: TRBJ1-2; D: TRBD1; CDR3: CASSSSQGYGYTF; DNA: TGTGCCAGCAGCTCGTCACAGGGGTATGGCTACACCTTC
V: TRBV7-2; size: NA; J: TRBJ2-1; D: TRBD2; CDR3: CASSPWTSGTYNEQFF; DNA: TGTGCCAGCAGCCCTTGGACTAGCGGTACCTACAATGAGCAGTTCTTC
V: TRBV19; size: many; J: TRBJ1-5; D: TRBD1; CDR3: CASSTTGGQPQHF; DNA: TGTGCCAGTAGTACCACAGGGGGACAGCCCCAGCATTTT
V: TRBV7-9; size: NA; J: TRBJ1-1; D: NA; CDR3: CASSLGGPRTTEAFF; DNA: TGTGCCAGCAGCTTAGGTGGCCCACGAACCACTGAAGCTTTCTTT
V: TRBV19; size: few; J: TRBJ1-1; D: NA; CDR3: CASSTGTVSRNTEAFF; DNA: TGTGCCAGTAGTACTGGGACGGTGAGCCGGAACACTGAAGCTTTCTTT
V: TRBV12-3/TRBV12-4; size: many; J: TRBJ1-2; D: NA; CDR3: CASSFRGPNYGYTF; DNA: TGTGCCAGCAGTTTTCGGGGACCCAACTATGGCTACACCTTC
V: TRBV28; size: many; J: TRBJ1-5; D: NA; CDR3: CASSPPHQPQHF; DNA: TGTGCCAGCAGCCCCCCGCATCAGCCCCAGCATTTT
V: TRBV29-1; size: NA; J: TRBJ2-2; D: NA; CDR3: CSASGANTGELFF; DNA: TGCAGCGCCTCGGGCGCGAACACCGGGGAGCTGTTTTTT
V: TRBV5-1; size: many; J: TRBJ1-1; D: NA; CDR3: CASSLFREAEAFF; DNA: TGCGCCAGCAGCTTGTTCAGGGAAGCTGAAGCTTTCTTT
V: TRBV10-3; size: few; J: TRBJ2-5; D: NA; CDR3: CAISESTAQETQYF; DNA: TGTGCCATCAGTGAGTCGACAGCCCAAGAGACCCAGTACTTC
V: TRBV25-1; size: many; J: TRBJ2-5; D: NA; CDR3: CASSGKTTQYF; DNA: TGTGCCAGCAGTGGCAAGACTACCCAGTACTTC
V: TRBV6-8; size: NA; J: TRBJ2-1; D: NA; CDR3: CASSYSTAPPYNEQFF; DNA: TGTGCCAGCAGTTACTCGACCGCGCCCCCCTACAATGAGCAGTTCTTC
V: TRBV6-6; size: many; J: TRBJ1-5; D: NA; CDR3: CASSYDRSYSNQPQHF; DNA: TGTGCCAGCAGTTATGACAGGTCCTATAGCAATCAGCCCCAGCATTTT
V: TRBV29-1; size: NA; J: TRBJ2-5; D: NA; CDR3: CSSKGSREETQYF; DNA: TGCAGCTCCAAGGGCAGTAGGGAGGAGACCCAGTACTTC
V: TRBV5-1; size: many; J: TRBJ2-1; D: TRBD2; CDR3: CASSLVAGGYNEQFF; DNA: TGCGCCAGCAGCTTGGTAGCGGGGGGCTACAATGAGCAGTTCTTC
V: TRBV6-2/TRBV6-3; size: few; J: TRBJ2-1; D: TRBD1; CDR3: CATRQGFYNEQFF; DNA: TGTGCCACCCGACAGGGATTTTACAATGAGCAGTTCTTC
V: TRBV7-9; size: many; J: TRBJ1-2; D: NA; CDR3: CASSFEGSGYTF; DNA: TGTGCCAGCAGCTTCGAGGGGTCCGGCTACACCTTC
V: TRBV23-1; size: NA; J: TRBJ2-5; D: NA; CDR3: CASSPWGAAETQYF; DNA: TGCGCCAGCAGTCCGTGGGGGGCTGCGGAGACCCAGTACTTC
V: TRBV29-1; size: many; J: TRBJ2-7; D: TRBD2; CDR3: CSVVSLLAGNEQYF; DNA: TGCAGCGTTGTGTCCCTGCTAGCGGGGAACGAGCAGTACTTC
V: TRBV18; size: NA; J: TRBJ2-7; D: TRBD1; CDR3: CASSLDRGVEQYF; DNA: TGTGCCAGCTCATTGGACAGGGGGGTCGAGCAGTACTTC
V: TRBV29-1; size: NA; J: TRBJ1-1; D: TRBD1; CDR3: CSVTGVSMNTEAFF; DNA: TGCAGCGTCACAGGGGTGTCGATGAACACTGAAGCTTTCTTT
V: TRBV7-9; size: many; J: TRBJ2-2; D: TRBD1; CDR3: CASSPRRQGDTGELFF; DNA: TGTGCCAGCAGCCCGAGGAGACAGGGGGATACCGGGGAGCTGTTTTTT
V: TRBV5-1; size: many; J: TRBJ2-3; D: NA; CDR3: CASSLDMTRTDTQYF; DNA: TGCGCCAGCAGCTTGGACATGACTCGCACAGATACGCAGTATTTT
V: TRBV4-1; size: NA; J: TRBJ2-5; D: NA; CDR3: CASSPSLYQETQYF; DNA: TGCGCCAGCAGCCCCAGTTTGTACCAAGAGACCCAGTACTTC
V: TRBV5-4; size: many; J: TRBJ1-3; D: NA; CDR3: CASSPNPFISGNTIYF; DNA: TGTGCCAGCAGCCCGAATCCATTTATCTCTGGAAACACCATATATTTT
V: TRBV19; size: many; J: TRBJ2-3; D: TRBD2; CDR3: CASSIAPSGRGDTQYF; DNA: TGTGCCAGTAGTATAGCCCCTAGCGGAAGGGGAGATACGCAGTATTTT
V: TRBV7-6; size: many; J: TRBJ2-1; D: NA; CDR3: CASSLDGATYNEQFF; DNA: TGTGCCAGCAGCTTAGACGGGGCCACATACAATGAGCAGTTCTTC
V: TRBV20-1; size: many; J: TRBJ2-1; D: TRBD2; CDR3: CSAMRPSGRGNEQFF; DNA: TGCAGTGCCATGAGGCCTAGCGGGAGGGGCAATGAGCAGTTCTTC
V: TRBV24-1; size: many; J: TRBJ1-1; D: NA; CDR3: CATSDPTRAEAFF; DNA: TGTGCCACCAGTGACCCTACGAGGGCTGAAGCTTTCTTT
V: TRBV5-1; size: many; J: TRBJ1-5; D: NA; CDR3: CASSYSGADNQPQHF; DNA: TGCGCCAGCAGTTATTCAGGGGCCGACAATCAGCCCCAGCATTTT
V: TRBV5-1; size: many; J: TRBJ2-2; D: NA; CDR3: CASSLRERLKTNTGELFF; DNA: TGCGCCAGCAGCTTACGGGAACGACTTAAGACGAACACCGGGGAGCTGTTTTTT
V: TRBV2; size: many; J: TRBJ2-7; D: TRBD2; CDR3: CASRAGLASYEQYF; DNA: TGTGCCAGCCGGGCGGGACTAGCGTCGTACGAGCAGTACTTC
V: TRBV9; size: few; J: TRBJ1-1; D: TRBD1; CDR3: CASSAFPGQTYTEAFF; DNA: TGTGCCAGCAGCGCATTCCCGGGACAGACTTACACTGAAGCTTTCTTT